These 28 T cell receptor beta chains originate from one sample sequenced in a study of cytomegalovirus exposure and HLA in healthy donors. The PCR employed 60 Vbeta primers together with 13 Jbeta primers. Sequencing was performed with immunoSEQ multiplex PCR; in TCRdb, only in-frame clones are kept and a portion is missing. The sample includes about 110,000 clones, roughly 80% of them seen just once. The source material was PBMCs. These receptors came from a woman aged 40 to 55 in good health and CMV-seropositive.

The gene calls are TRBV27 and TRBJ1-4, with a possible D match to TRBD1 (6 bases). Germline V gives CDR1 MNHEY, CDR2 SMNVEV (reference sequence). V lost 6 bases, J lost 5 bases, and 16 bases lay in between. The CDR3 is 15 residues long. CDR3 protein: CASSPMTGWNEKLFF. DNA of the CDR3: TGTGCCAGCAGCCCCATGACAGGATGGAATGAAAAACTGTTTTTT.

The J gene is TRBJ1-2, the V gene TRBV28, with D unclear. The CDR3 extends over 11 amino acids. Per germline, CDR1 MDHEN and CDR2 SYDVKM. V lost 4 bases and J 4 bases, leaving 4 bases between the germline ends. The CDR3 nucleotides are TGTGCCAGCAGTTCTACCTATGGCTACACCTTC. This codes for CASSSTYGYTF.

V and J are TRBV25-1 and TRBJ2-3; the D gene is possibly TRBD1 (5 bases). Germline V CDR1 and CDR2: MGHDK, SYGVNS. This CDR3 spans 13 amino acids. The V end lost 2 bases, the J end lost 5 bases, and 8 bases lay between the germline ends. The CDR3 is CASSEQGIDTQYF. The DNA for the CDR3 is TGTGCCAGCAGTGAACAGGGAATAGATACGCAGTATTTT.

This clone occurred a few times. The V call is TRBV29-1, the J call TRBJ1-4, with TRBD1 matching 8 bases. The CDR3 is 15 amino acids. V shed 6 bases, J shed 4 bases, and the junction held 10 bases outside the gene matches. The germline V gene has CDR1 SQVTM and CDR2 ANQGSEA. Here the CDR3 DNA reads TGCAGCGTCCTCAGCCAGGGGGCTTTTAATGAAAAACTGTTTTTT. As protein: CSVLSQGAFNEKLFF.

V gene TRBV5-1 combines with J gene TRBJ2-1; D perhaps matches TRBD2 (5 bases). The CDR3 length is 14 residues. Trimming stripped 0 bases from V and 7 bases from J, with 11 bases between. Per germline, CDR1 SGHRS and CDR2 YFSETQ. The DNA for the CDR3 is TGCGCCAGCAGCTTGGGAGCCGAGGGAAATGAGCAGTTCTTC. It codes for CASSLGAEGNEQFF.

The chain links TRBV28 to TRBJ1-1; the D is unclear. The germline V gene has CDR1 MDHEN and CDR2 SYDVKM. The length of the CDR3 is 17 residues. V was cut by 2 bases and J by 4 bases, with 20 bases left in between. CDR3 nucleotide sequence: TGTGCCAGCAGTTTAATTCTAGGCATTGGGAGGAGCACTGAAGCTTTCTTT. This sequence encodes CASSLILGIGRSTEAFF.

J is TRBJ1-2 and V is TRBV4-2; D remains unclear. The germline V gene encodes CDR1 LGHNA and CDR2 YNFKEQ. This CDR3 comprises 15 residues. Trimming removed 0 bases at V and 3 bases at J, with 11 bases between. As DNA, the CDR3 is TGTGCCAGCAGCCAAGATTCTTCCAGGTACTATGGCTACACCTTC. Encoded protein: CASSQDSSRYYGYTF.

This clone appeared a few times. CDR3 residues: CASSVGPNYGYTF. The DNA of the CDR3 is TGTGCCAGCAGCGTAGGGCCTAACTATGGCTACACCTTC. The chain employs TRBV9 and TRBJ1-2; D is uncertain. Trimming took off 0 bases at V and 0 bases at J, with 3 bases between the two ends. Looked up from germline, CDR1 is SGDLS and CDR2 is YYNGEE. The CDR3 spans 13 residues.

For this clone: One end of the junction does not line up with germline, which may come from a read error. The chain combines TRBV7-9 with TRBJ2-2; no clear D gene. The better agreement between TRBJ1-3 and the DNA end casts doubt on the J call. CDR1 and CDR2 (germline): SEHNR, FQNEAQ (reference sequence). This CDR3 contains 14 residues. The CDR3 is CSSSPLASGNTIYF. In nucleotides, the CDR3 is TGTTCCAGCAGCCCCCTAGCCTCTGGAAACACCATATATTTT.

The rearrangement links TRBV5-6 to TRBJ2-3; TRBD1 might be the D (7 bases). The CDR3 covers 15 residues. Germline CDR1 reads SGHDT; CDR2 reads YYEEEE. V was cut by 6 bases and J by 11 bases, with 25 bases left in between. The CDR3 loop is CASTASVAGPGGQYF. The CDR3 coding sequence is TGTGCCAGCACCGCTTCAGTTGCGGGGCCAGGGGGGCAGTATTTT.

The chain combines TRBV11-3 with TRBJ1-1, with TRBD1 matching over 7 bases. This CDR3 has 14 amino acids. Germline V gene data show CDR1 as SGHNT and CDR2 as YENEEA. Trimming removed 4 bases from V and 2 bases from J; junction bases left unmatched: 4. CDR3 loop: CASSYHRGNTEAFF. The CDR3 DNA sequence: TGTGCCAGCAGCTACCACAGGGGTAACACTGAAGCTTTCTTT.

In this sample, this clone turned up once. The chain joins TRBV9 to TRBJ2-7, with D tentatively TRBD2 (6 bases). Per germline, CDR1 SGDLS and CDR2 YYNGEE. The CDR3 has 19 residues. Trimming pared 0 bases from V and 0 bases from J, leaving 22 bases between. The CDR3, as DNA: TGTGCCAGCAGCGTAGTGAAGGGGCCGGGGGACCGGGTCTCCTACGAGCAGTACTTC. Its protein is CASSVVKGPGDRVSYEQYF.

This clone was recorded only once. The chain combines TRBV6-7 with TRBJ2-7, with 8 bases fitting TRBD1. TRBV6-7 is an ORF, with its function uncertain. This CDR3 is 16 amino acids long. V dropped 6 bases and J dropped 4; count of bases not matched to a gene: 14. DNA of the CDR3: TGTGCCAGCAGGTTGCCATTCCAGGGGGCGAAGTACGAGCAGTACTTC. This gives the protein CASRLPFQGAKYEQYF.

The CDR3 loop is CASSRLSGEQYF. CDR3 nucleotides: TGTGCCAGCAGCCGCCTATCTGGCGAGCAGTACTTC. V usage is TRBV6-5 and J usage is TRBJ2-7, with D unclear. This CDR3 region has 12 residues. The ends were cut back, 6 bases at V and 6 bases at J, with 12 bases in the middle. Germline CDR1 MNHEY, CDR2 SVGAGI.

The chain employs TRBV29-1 and TRBJ2-5; TRBD2 aligns across 10 bases. Germline V lookup: CDR1 SQVTM, CDR2 ANQGSEA. Unmatched junction bases numbered 11, after V lost 7 bases and J lost 3 bases. This CDR3 has 15 amino acids. Here the CDR3 reads CSALSVLAGKETQYF. The CDR3 nucleotides read TGCAGCGCCCTCAGTGTACTAGCGGGGAAAGAGACCCAGTACTTC.

V usage is TRBV18 and J usage is TRBJ2-3; 10 bases align to TRBD2. The V and J ends lost 4 bases and 2 bases, in that order; junction bases with no gene match: 3. CDR1 and CDR2 from the germline V gene are KGHSH and LQKENI. This CDR3 is built from 15 residues. CDR3 DNA: TGTGCCAGCTCACTTACTAGCGGGAACACAGATACGCAGTATTTT. Protein sequence: CASSLTSGNTDTQYF.

The J gene is TRBJ2-7, the V gene TRBV5-1; TRBD1 agrees at 7 bases. The CDR3 is 13 residues long. V dropped 4 bases and J dropped 2; count of bases not matched to a gene: 3. Per germline, CDR1 SGHRS and CDR2 YFSETQ. CDR3: CASSRDRTYEQYF. CDR3 bases: TGCGCCAGCAGCAGGGACAGAACCTACGAGCAGTACTTC.

The chain uses TRBV6-5 and TRBJ1-5, with 7 bases aligning to TRBD1. V trimming: 7 bases; J trimming: 0 bases; junction bases outside the gene matches: 3. This CDR3 is built from 14 residues. Germline lookup yields CDR1 MNHEY and CDR2 SVGAGI. Written as DNA, the CDR3 is TGTGCCAGCAAGACAGGGAGTAGCAATCAGCCCCAGCATTTT. Translated, it gives CASKTGSSNQPQHF.

The chain uses TRBV19 and TRBJ1-2; 8 bases fit TRBD1. The ends lost 2 bases at V and 8 bases at J; junction bases unmatched: 7. From germline, CDR1 is LNHDA and CDR2 SQIVND (reference sequence). The CDR3 spans 14 residues. As DNA, the CDR3 is TGTGCCAGTAGTATAAGACAGGGGCTTTTGGGCTACACCTTC. It encodes CASSIRQGLLGYTF.

This chain uses TRBV5-4 with TRBJ1-2; TRBD1 might be the D (5 bases). V lost 4 bases, J lost 6 bases, and 19 bases lay in between. The CDR3 totals 15 residues. Looked up from germline, CDR1 is SGHNT and CDR2 is YYREEE (reference sequence). CDR3 in amino acids: CASSALDRGFDGYTF. The CDR3 DNA reads as TGTGCCAGCAGCGCTTTGGACCGGGGGTTTGATGGCTACACCTTC.

The genes are TRBV14 and TRBJ2-7, with a tentative D call TRBD2 (5 bases). CDR1 and CDR2 from the germline V gene are SGHDN and FVKESK. The CDR3 extends over 12 amino acids. V dropped 3 bases and J dropped 4 bases, with 7 bases sitting between them. For the CDR3, the DNA is TGTGCCAGCAGCCAGCGGAGGTACGAGCAGTACTTC. Translating it yields CASSQRRYEQYF.

This rearrangement joins TRBV4-1 to TRBJ2-1; D possibly corresponds to TRBD1 (5 bases). The CDR3 contains 14 residues. The germline CDR1 and CDR2 sequences are MGHRA and YSYEKL. The V gene lost 6 bases and the J gene lost 5 bases, with 14 bases spanning the gap. The CDR3: CASSDFSRDNEQFF. CDR3 sequence (DNA): TGCGCCAGCAGTGACTTTTCCAGGGACAATGAGCAGTTCTTC.

V is TRBV7-2 and J is TRBJ2-7, with 7 bases fitting TRBD2. Unmatched junction bases numbered 7, after V lost 8 bases and J lost 0 bases. The length of the CDR3 is 14 residues. Germline lookup yields CDR1 SGHTA and CDR2 FQGNSA. CDR3 sequence reads: CASERGGSSYEQYF. CDR3 sequence (DNA): TGTGCCAGCGAGAGGGGCGGGAGCTCCTACGAGCAGTACTTC.

A single count supports this clone. The V and J genes are TRBV7-8 and TRBJ2-5; no firm D call. The CDR3 contains 15 residues. Trimming pared 1 base from V and 0 bases from J, leaving 9 bases between. The germline gives CDR1 SGHVS, CDR2 FQNEAQ. The DNA for the CDR3 is TGTGCCAGCAGCTTAGGGTTGCGGAACCAAGAGACCCAGTACTTC. Protein sequence: CASSLGLRNQETQYF.

The chain employs TRBV29-1 and TRBJ1-2; no firm D call. Germline lookup yields CDR1 SQVTM and CDR2 ANQGSEA. CDR3 length equals 14 residues. V lost 2 bases, J lost 0 bases, and 10 bases lay in between. CDR3 sequence reads: CSVEPRRANYGYTF. The DNA of the CDR3 is TGCAGCGTTGAACCGCGGAGAGCTAACTATGGCTACACCTTC.

The chain combines TRBV6-4 with TRBJ2-2, with TRBD2 matching over 11 bases. CDR1 is MRHNA and CDR2 is SNTAGT in the germline V gene. The CDR3 is 15 amino acids. V dropped 7 bases and J dropped 6; count of bases not matched to a gene: 7. For the CDR3, the DNA is TGTGCCAGCACCCTTAGCGGGAGGGCCCCCGGGGAGCTGTTTTTT. Protein: CASTLSGRAPGELFF.

The chain employs TRBV29-1 and TRBJ2-2; 7 bases fit TRBD2. The CDR3 runs to 12 residues. The trim removed 7 bases at V and 5 bases at J, leaving 4 bases unmatched. The germline gives CDR1 SQVTM, CDR2 ANQGSEA. The DNA of the CDR3 is TGCAGCGGGACTAGAGGGACCGGGGAGCTGTTTTTT. It is translated as CSGTRGTGELFF.

This clone has a handful of counts. The rearrangement links TRBV28 to TRBJ2-5, with a weak D call TRBD1 (6 bases). Germline-derived CDR1 and CDR2 are MDHEN and SYDVKM. The V end lost 10 bases, the J end lost 5 bases, and 20 bases lay between the germline ends. The CDR3 extends over 14 amino acids. In DNA form, the CDR3 reads TGTGCCACCGAGGAACAGGGCCCCACCGAGACCCAGTACTTC. It yields the protein CATEEQGPTETQYF.